This entry lists 24 T cell receptor beta chains sequenced from one sample in a study of shared clonotypes between healthy human individuals. Naive CD8 cells comprised CD45RO-negative, CCR7-positively selected cells, excluding terminally differentiated effector memory CD45RA+ cells. Some clones are missing from TCRdb's copy, which holds only in-frame ones; the method was immunoSEQ multiplex PCR. This table holds around 550,000 clones, about 95% found once. The specimen sequenced was naive CD8+ T cells sorted from blood. The receptors shown here come from a woman aged 25 to 39 in good health.

The CDR3 nucleotides are TGTGCCAGCAGCACCGACAGGATCAATCAGCCCCAGCATTTT. Its protein product is CASSTDRINQPQHF. The chain is built from TRBV28 and TRBJ1-5, with D perhaps matching TRBD1 (6 bases). The germline CDR1 and CDR2 sequences are MDHEN and SYDVKM. The CDR3 consists of 14 residues. V lost 6 bases and J lost 3, with 12 bases in between.

The rearrangement links TRBV11-2 to TRBJ1-2; unclear D gene. Germline CDR1 reads SGHAT; CDR2 reads FQNNGV. This CDR3 has 14 amino acids. Between the trimmed V and J ends, which lost 0 bases and 2 bases, there was a span of 7 bases. The CDR3 reads CASSLESQNYGYTF. The CDR3 nucleotides are TGTGCCAGCAGCTTAGAGTCGCAGAACTATGGCTACACCTTC.

The CDR3 sequence: CASSSAPIYEQYF. CDR3 bases: TGTGCCAGCAGTTCCGCACCGATCTACGAGCAGTACTTC. The genes are TRBV27 and TRBJ2-7, with D unclear. The CDR3 loop spans 13 amino acids. Germline CDR1 reads MNHEY; CDR2 reads SMNVEV (reference sequence). The V and J ends lost 4 bases and 3 bases respectively, with 10 bases between them.

The V gene is TRBV27, the J gene TRBJ2-7; the D gene is possibly TRBD2 (5 bases). Germline CDR1 and CDR2: MNHEY and SMNVEV (reference sequence). V lost 6 bases and J 2 bases, leaving 14 bases between the germline ends. The CDR3 is 14 residues long. The CDR3 bases are TGTGCCAGCAGCCTGATCCCTAGCACCTACGAGCAGTACTTC. This translates into CASSLIPSTYEQYF.

Comment on this clone: Germline and junction disagree at one end, which may indicate a read error. The CDR3 DNA reads as TGTGCCAGCAGCTACGGCGGACAAGCACGCGTTCTAAACTTT. This encodes CASSYGGQARVLNF. V gene TRBV27 combines with J gene TRBJ2-3, with D possibly TRBD1 on 5 matching bases. CDR3 length: 14 amino acids. CDR1 is MNHEY, CDR2 SMNVEV, per germline (reference sequence).

The chain employs TRBV6-5 and TRBJ2-7; D may be TRBD1 or TRBD2 (5 bases each). The germline CDR1 and CDR2 sequences are MNHEY and SVGAGI. This CDR3 comprises 14 residues. Between the trimmed V and J ends, which lost 4 bases and 4 bases, there was a span of 14 bases. The CDR3 nucleotides read TGTGCCAGCAGTTCCGGGACGGGATTTTACGAGCAGTACTTC. It encodes CASSSGTGFYEQYF.

The CDR3 region has the DNA TGTGCCAGCAAAGAGTACAGGGGGCAGGGGGGAAAACTGTTTTTT. The encoded protein is CASKEYRGQGGKLFF. The chain couples TRBV25-1 to TRBJ1-4, with 9 bases lining up with TRBD1. V shed 7 bases, J shed 10 bases, and the junction held 13 bases outside the gene matches. Germline V gives CDR1 MGHDK, CDR2 SYGVNS. This CDR3 region has 15 residues.

The genes are TRBV27 and TRBJ1-2; TRBD1 matches 8 bases. The CDR3 sequence is 14 residues long. CDR1 MNHEY and CDR2 SMNVEV come from the germline V gene (reference sequence). V dropped 3 bases and J dropped 1; count of bases not matched to a gene: 1. The CDR3 is CASSFGQGNYGYTF. CDR3 bases: TGTGCCAGCAGTTTTGGACAGGGTAACTATGGCTACACCTTC.

This clone appeared a single time. The gene calls are TRBV28 and TRBJ2-7; D is undetermined. Per germline, CDR1 MDHEN and CDR2 SYDVKM. V was trimmed by 3 bases and J by 3 bases, leaving 9 bases between them. This CDR3 has 13 amino acids. In DNA, the CDR3 is TGTGCCAGCAGTTTTTCGGAACGCTACGAGCAGTACTTC. Translating it yields CASSFSERYEQYF.

The CDR3 is CASSVGTFYEQYF. The CDR3 DNA follows: TGTGCCAGCAGTGTTGGGACATTCTACGAGCAGTACTTC. The J gene is TRBJ2-7, the V gene TRBV25-1; perhaps TRBD1 as D (6 bases). V was trimmed by 4 bases and J by 3 bases, leaving 10 bases between them. CDR1 is MGHDK, CDR2 SYGVNS, per germline. This CDR3 contains 13 residues.

This CDR3 is CASEGEGEQFF. The CDR3 region has the DNA TGCGCCAGCGAGGGGGAAGGCGAGCAGTTCTTC. V usage is TRBV10-2 and J usage is TRBJ2-1, with TRBD1 as a possible D gene (6 bases). Trimming removed 8 bases at V and 10 bases at J, with 12 bases between. This CDR3 comprises 11 residues. Per germline, CDR1 WSHSY and CDR2 SAAADI.

The DNA of the CDR3 is TGTGCCAGCAGCCTGGGACAGTGGCCGGAGACCCAGTACTTC. Its translation is CASSLGQWPETQYF. The rearrangement joins TRBV11-1 to TRBJ2-5, with 7 nucleotides matching TRBD1. Germline V lookup: CDR1 SGHAT, CDR2 FQDESV (reference sequence). Trimming cost V 5 bases and J 5 bases; bases outside gene matches: 8. The CDR3 is 14 amino acids.

V gene TRBV2 combines with J gene TRBJ1-6; D possibly corresponds to TRBD1 (5 bases). The CDR3 runs 15 residues. Germline CDR1 and CDR2: SNHLY and FYNNEI. V was clipped by 3 bases and J by 9 bases, with 15 bases between them. CDR3 bases: TGTGCCAGCAGTGATGGGAGGGTGGGGGTTTCACCCCTCCACTTT. It encodes CASSDGRVGVSPLHF.

V usage is TRBV7-9 and J usage is TRBJ2-5, with TRBD2 matching over 11 bases. This CDR3 contains 16 residues. J gave up 6 bases and V 6 bases, and 12 bases lay outside the gene matches. CDR1 and CDR2 from the germline V gene are SEHNR and FQNEAQ (reference sequence). CDR3 in amino acids: CASRLLLAGGDKTQYF. The DNA for the CDR3 is TGTGCCAGCAGATTACTTCTAGCGGGAGGAGATAAGACCCAGTACTTC.

This chain uses TRBV27 with TRBJ2-3; D is unclear. Per germline, CDR1 MNHEY and CDR2 SMNVEV (reference sequence). Trimming shortened V by 7 bases and J by 2 bases, and 13 bases separated the two germline ends. CDR3 length equals 14 residues. The CDR3 region is CASKLVGDTDTQYF. The DNA of the CDR3 is TGTGCCAGCAAGTTAGTAGGAGACACAGATACGCAGTATTTT.

This clone appeared once. The chain is built from TRBV28 and TRBJ1-3; 11 bases are a match to TRBD1. V shed 7 bases and J 4 bases; nucleotides not matched to a gene: 9. The germline CDR1 and CDR2 sequences are MDHEN and SYDVKM. There are 16 residues in the CDR3. The CDR3 coding sequence is TGTGCCAGCACCCTTACGGGACAGGGGGTAGGAAACACCATATATTTT. Its translation is CASTLTGQGVGNTIYF.

The genes are TRBV28 and TRBJ2-7; D is ambiguous. Per germline, CDR1 MDHEN and CDR2 SYDVKM. The V end lost 4 bases, the J end lost 4 bases, and 11 bases lay between the germline ends. The CDR3 length is 13 residues. The CDR3 sequence is CASSSRSVYEQYF. CDR3 sequence (DNA): TGTGCCAGCAGTTCTCGGAGCGTATACGAGCAGTACTTC. The full variable domain, with the rest looked up from reference TRBV28 and TRBJ2-7, is DVKVTQSSRYLVKRTGEKVFLECVQDMDHENMFWYRQDPGLGLRLIYFSYDVKMKEKGDIPEGYSVSREKKERFSLILESASTNQTSMYLCASSSRSVYEQYFGPGTRLTVT.

The rearrangement uses TRBV28 and TRBJ2-7; D not resolved. This CDR3 has 12 amino acids. Germline CDR1 MDHEN, CDR2 SYDVKM. V was trimmed by 2 bases and J by 6 bases, leaving 8 bases between them. The CDR3 is CASSLIRREQYF. DNA of the CDR3: TGTGCCAGCAGTTTAATTCGGCGCGAGCAGTACTTC.

The chain uses TRBV11-2 and TRBJ2-1, with D maybe TRBD2 (6 bases). V lost 5 bases and J 0 bases, leaving 14 bases between the germline ends. Germline V gene data show CDR1 as SGHAT and CDR2 as FQNNGV. The CDR3 is 16 amino acids. The CDR3 sequence: CASSRIGRPSYNEQFF. For the CDR3, the DNA is TGTGCCAGCAGCCGGATCGGGAGACCCTCCTACAATGAGCAGTTCTTC.

The chain is built from TRBV7-6 and TRBJ2-7, with D possibly matching TRBD2 (6 bases). Trimming stripped 5 bases from V and 4 bases from J, with 15 bases between. CDR1 and CDR2 from the germline V gene are SGHVS and FNYEAQ. The CDR3 extends over 14 amino acids. The CDR3 is CASSPEPGGYEQYF. CDR3 nucleotides: TGTGCCAGCAGCCCAGAGCCCGGGGGATACGAGCAGTACTTC.

This chain connects TRBV5-3 to TRBJ2-7; D is perhaps TRBD1 (5 bases). Being an ORF, TRBV5-3 has a function that is uncertain. The CDR3 length is 18 residues. Trimming removed 2 bases from V and 2 bases from J, with 23 bases in between. CDR3 nucleotide sequence: TGTGCCAGAAGCTTCAGGGCCAGGCTGGAGACATATCCCTACGAGCAGTACTTC. It specifies CARSFRARLETYPYEQYF.

The rearrangement joins TRBV29-1 to TRBJ2-7; D remains unclear. This CDR3 has 14 amino acids. Germline V gives CDR1 SQVTM, CDR2 ANQGSEA. Trimming stripped 5 bases from V and 0 bases from J, with 14 bases between. The CDR3 is CSVLVQSNSYEQYF. The DNA for the CDR3 is TGCAGCGTTCTCGTACAGTCGAACTCCTACGAGCAGTACTTC.

The V gene is TRBV28, the J gene TRBJ2-7, with TRBD2 identical over 9 bases. Germline CDR1 and CDR2: MDHEN and SYDVKM. V lost 3 bases and J lost 7; bases outside the gene matches: 4. This CDR3 region has 13 residues. CDR3 bases: TGTGCCAGCAGTTTGCGGGAGGGCCGTGAGCAGTACTTC. It is translated as CASSLREGREQYF.

V and J are TRBV7-2 and TRBJ1-3, with D hard to call. V shed 4 bases and J shed 2 bases, with 15 bases lying between them. This CDR3 region has 16 residues. Germline CDR1 SGHTA, CDR2 FQGNSA. The chain's CDR3 is CASSSRTEEPGNTIYF. CDR3 DNA: TGTGCCAGCAGCTCACGGACGGAGGAACCTGGAAACACCATATATTTT.